The sequence of this TCR beta chain was determined in a study of memory CD4+ T cells and cytomegalovirus serostatus (dated by TCRdb to about 2019). With regard to the full study: The approximately 35 healthy Belgian adults in the cohort included 9 who were CMV seropositive and approximately 25 who were CMV seronegative. CD4+ memory TCRbeta repertoires of a Belgian cohort with known cytomegalovirus serostatus were sequenced in order to replicate a published TCR-based CMV serostatus classifier.

What the authors observed across the whole study: For predicting CMV serostatus, the median bootstrapped AUC was roughly 0.95 using the original framework and less than 0.93 using a US-trained random forest. The results were interpreted as suggesting that the CMV-associated TCR signature is mostly present in the CD4+ memory repertoire. On the Belgian cohort, the classifier built on the original framework reached a median bootstrapped AUC of about 0.95, with a 95% CI of 0.76-1.00. Among the 150 to 200 previously reported CMV-associated TCRbeta sequences, 60 to 85 showed up in the CD4+ memory repertoires, with each one found in between one and five individuals. Unlike the original study, which covered naive and memory CD4+ and CD8+ populations, the Belgian study sequenced only CD4+CD45RO+ memory cells.

Genomic DNA was extracted from sorted cells with the Quick-DNA Microprep Kit. Amplification of TCRbeta DNA was done with the immunoSEQ hsTCRbeta kit, following the protocol from the manufacturer. TCRbeta libraries were sequenced on an Illumina MiSeq instrument. The published analysis was carried out like this. Following removal of out-of-frame sequences, 2.2 million or so distinct TCRbeta sequences were retained, with an average of roughly 70,000 per individual. Two values were used to score each individual: the count of fewer than 200 previously reported CMV-associated TCRbeta sequences and the total count of productive distinct TCRbeta sequences. A beta-binomial model was reimplemented in Python, and scikit-learn random forests with default parameters were trained on data from the US cohort. Classifier performance on the Belgian cohort was summarized as median AUC with percentile confidence intervals calculated over 10,000 bootstrap iterations. In TCRdb, the immuneACCESS table is reduced to in-frame sequences with V and J assigned. These tables do not hold every clone; where another copy was compared, an unresolved V gene accounts for under half, and the others remain unexplained. V, J and clone size reflect that table, while D and trimming were determined from the DNA. The table for this sample lists approximately 88,000 clones; under 90% of them were counted only once. Clones ranked in the top ten supply about 3.5% of the sample.

With regard to this clone: The antigen this receptor binds is unknown. No base qualities exist here, and no much larger clone lies one base off it.

The germline V gene (reference sequence) provides CDR1 SGHNT and CDR2 YYREEE. From the cysteine up to the phenylalanine, the CDR3 has a length of 14 residues. The DNA shown is the 42-base CDR3, in frame from base 1. V is shortened by 3 bases, J by 5 bases, and the region joining them spans 12 bases. A FACSAria II was used to sort memory CD4+ T cells, defined as single viable CD3+CD4+CD8-CD45RO+ cells. To determine CMV serostatus, a Roche Elecsys assay was used that detects serum IgG against CMV pp150, pp28, p38 and p52. After thawing, total CD4+ T cells were enriched by positive selection with CD4 magnetic microbeads. The samples came from a separate study whose specific focus was interrogating the CD4+ T cell memory repertoire. Following standard operating procedures, peripheral blood mononuclear cells were isolated and cryopreserved, while serum was kept at -80 degrees C. CD3-PerCP (BW264/56), CD4-APC (RPA-T4), CD45RO-PE (UCHT1) and CD8-Pacific Orange (3B5) antibodies were used for staining, and non-viable cells were excluded with Sytox blue.

The source material was memory CD4+ T cells from blood. The sequence joins TRBV5-4 to TRBJ2-1; possibly the D gene is TRBD1, per 6 matching bases. The sequence was collected from an adult in good health and CMV-seropositive. The DNA reads TGTGCCAGCAGCTCTCCTCAGGGGAACAATGAGCAGTTCTTC. It specifies CASSSPQGNNEQFF.